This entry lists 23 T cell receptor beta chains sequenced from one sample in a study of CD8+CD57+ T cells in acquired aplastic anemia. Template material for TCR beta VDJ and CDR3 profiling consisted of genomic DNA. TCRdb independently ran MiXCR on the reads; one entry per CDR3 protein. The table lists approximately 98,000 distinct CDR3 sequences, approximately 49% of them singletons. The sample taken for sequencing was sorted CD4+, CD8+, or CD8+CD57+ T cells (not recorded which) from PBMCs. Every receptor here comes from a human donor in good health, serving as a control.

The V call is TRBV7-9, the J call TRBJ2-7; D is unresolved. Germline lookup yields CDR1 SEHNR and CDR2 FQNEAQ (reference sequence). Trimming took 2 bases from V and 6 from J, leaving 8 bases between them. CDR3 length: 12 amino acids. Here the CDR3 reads CASSLTGSEQYF. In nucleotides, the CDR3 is TGTGCCAGCAGCTTAACGGGTAGCGAGCAGTACTTC.

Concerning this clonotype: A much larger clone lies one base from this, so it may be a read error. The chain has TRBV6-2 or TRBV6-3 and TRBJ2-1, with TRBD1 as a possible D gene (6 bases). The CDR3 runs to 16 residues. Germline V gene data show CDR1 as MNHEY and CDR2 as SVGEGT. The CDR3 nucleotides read TGTGCCAGCAGTTACAGGGCAGGGGATACCTACGATGAGCAGTTCTTC. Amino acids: CASSYRAGDTYDEQFF.

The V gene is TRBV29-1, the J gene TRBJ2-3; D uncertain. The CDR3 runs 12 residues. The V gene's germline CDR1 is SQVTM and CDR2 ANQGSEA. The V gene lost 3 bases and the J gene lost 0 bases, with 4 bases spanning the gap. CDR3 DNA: TGCAGCGTTGATGTGAGCACAGATACGCAGTATTTT. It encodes CSVDVSTDTQYF.

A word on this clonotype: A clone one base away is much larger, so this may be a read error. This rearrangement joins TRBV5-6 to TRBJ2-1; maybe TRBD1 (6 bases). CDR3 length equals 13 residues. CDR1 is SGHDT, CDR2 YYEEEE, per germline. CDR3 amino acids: CASSPQGHNKQFF. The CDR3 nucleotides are TGTGCCAGCAGCCCACAGGGCCACAATAAGCAGTTCTTC.

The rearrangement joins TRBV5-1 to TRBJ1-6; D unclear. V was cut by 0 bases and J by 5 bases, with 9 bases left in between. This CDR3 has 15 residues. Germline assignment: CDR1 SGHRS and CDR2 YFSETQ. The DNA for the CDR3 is TGCGCCAGCAGCTTGGCGGGATCGAATAATTCACCCCTCCACTTT. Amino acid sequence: CASSLAGSNNSPLHF.

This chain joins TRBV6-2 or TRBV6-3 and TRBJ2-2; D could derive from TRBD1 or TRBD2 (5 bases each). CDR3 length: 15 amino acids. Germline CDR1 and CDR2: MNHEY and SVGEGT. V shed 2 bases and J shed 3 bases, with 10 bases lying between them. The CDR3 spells CASSYEGPYTGELFF. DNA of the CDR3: TGTGCCAGCAGTTACGAGGGACCGTACACCGGGGAGCTGTTTTTT.

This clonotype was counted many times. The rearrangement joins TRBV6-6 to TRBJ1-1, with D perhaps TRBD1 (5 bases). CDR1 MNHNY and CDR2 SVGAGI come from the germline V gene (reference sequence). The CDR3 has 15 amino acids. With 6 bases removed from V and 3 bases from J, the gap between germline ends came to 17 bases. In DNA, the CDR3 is TGTGCCAGCAGGTCTCACGGACGGGGGGACACTGAAGCTTTCTTT. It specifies CASRSHGRGDTEAFF.

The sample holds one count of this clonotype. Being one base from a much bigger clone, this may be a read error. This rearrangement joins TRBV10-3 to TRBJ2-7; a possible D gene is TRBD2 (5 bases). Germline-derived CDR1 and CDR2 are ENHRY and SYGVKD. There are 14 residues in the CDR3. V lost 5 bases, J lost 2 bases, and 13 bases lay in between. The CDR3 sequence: CAISLLDTTYEQYF. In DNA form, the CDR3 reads TGTGCCATCAGTTTACTAGACACCACCTACGAGCAGTACTTC.

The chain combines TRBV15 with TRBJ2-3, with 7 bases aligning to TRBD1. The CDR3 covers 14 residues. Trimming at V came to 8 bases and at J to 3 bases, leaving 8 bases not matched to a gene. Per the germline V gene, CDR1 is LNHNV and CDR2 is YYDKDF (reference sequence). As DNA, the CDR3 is TGTGCCACCGGAACAGGGGCTGGGACAGATACGCAGTATTTT. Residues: CATGTGAGTDTQYF.

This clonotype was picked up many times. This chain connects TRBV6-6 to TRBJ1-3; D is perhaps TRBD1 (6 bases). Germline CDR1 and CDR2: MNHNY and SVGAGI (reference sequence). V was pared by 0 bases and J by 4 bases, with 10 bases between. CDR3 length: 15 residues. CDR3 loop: CASSYSSGDGNTIYF. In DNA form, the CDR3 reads TGTGCCAGCAGTTACTCGTCAGGGGACGGAAACACCATATATTTT.

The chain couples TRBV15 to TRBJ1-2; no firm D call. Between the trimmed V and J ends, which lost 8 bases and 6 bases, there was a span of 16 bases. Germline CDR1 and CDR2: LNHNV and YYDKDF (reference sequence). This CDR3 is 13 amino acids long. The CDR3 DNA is TGTGCCACCTCCGGGCCTCCTTCGGATGGCTACACCTTC. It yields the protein CATSGPPSDGYTF.

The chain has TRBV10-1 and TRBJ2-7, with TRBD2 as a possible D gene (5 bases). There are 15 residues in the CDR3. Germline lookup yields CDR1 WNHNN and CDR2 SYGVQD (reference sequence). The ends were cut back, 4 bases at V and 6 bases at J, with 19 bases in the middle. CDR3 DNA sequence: TGCGCCAGCAGTGCAACACTCGTCGCGGGCGGCGAGCAGTACTTC. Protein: CASSATLVAGGEQYF.

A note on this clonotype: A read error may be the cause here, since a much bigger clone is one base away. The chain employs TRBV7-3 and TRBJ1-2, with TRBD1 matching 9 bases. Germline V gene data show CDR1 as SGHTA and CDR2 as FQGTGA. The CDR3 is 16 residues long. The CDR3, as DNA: TGTGCCAGCAGTTTTTCCGGGACAGGGTTTAAAGATGGCCACACCTTC. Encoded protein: CASSFSGTGFKDGHTF.

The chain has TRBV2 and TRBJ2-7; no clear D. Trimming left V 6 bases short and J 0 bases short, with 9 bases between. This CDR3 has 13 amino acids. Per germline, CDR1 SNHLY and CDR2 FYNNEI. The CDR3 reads CASRLEPSYEQYF. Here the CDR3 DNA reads TGTGCCAGCAGACTCGAGCCCTCCTACGAGCAGTACTTC. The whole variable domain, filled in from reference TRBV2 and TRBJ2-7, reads EPEVTQTPSHQVTQMGQEVILRCVPISNHLYFYWYRQILGQKVEFLVSFYNNEISEKSEIFDDQFSVERPDGSNFTLKIRSTKLEDSAMYFCASRLEPSYEQYFGPGTRLTVT.

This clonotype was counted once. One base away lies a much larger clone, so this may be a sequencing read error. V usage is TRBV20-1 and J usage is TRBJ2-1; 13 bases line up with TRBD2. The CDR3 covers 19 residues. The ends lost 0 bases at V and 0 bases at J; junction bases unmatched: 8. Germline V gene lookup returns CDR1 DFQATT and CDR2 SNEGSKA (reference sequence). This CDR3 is CSARDLGLAGFGSYNEQFF. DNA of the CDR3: TGCAGTGCTAGAGATCTGGGACTAGCGGGGTTCGGCTCCTACAATGAGCAGTTCTTC.

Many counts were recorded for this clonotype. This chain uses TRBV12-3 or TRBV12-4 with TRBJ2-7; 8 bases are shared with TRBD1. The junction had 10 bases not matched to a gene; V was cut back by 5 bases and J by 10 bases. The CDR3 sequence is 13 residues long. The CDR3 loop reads CASSPSEGQVQYF. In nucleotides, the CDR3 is TGTGCCAGCAGTCCCTCCGAGGGACAGGTCCAGTACTTC.

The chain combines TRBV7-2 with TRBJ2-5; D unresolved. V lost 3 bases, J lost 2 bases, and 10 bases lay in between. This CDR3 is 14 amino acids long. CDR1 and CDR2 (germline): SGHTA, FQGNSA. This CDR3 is CASSLAGRQETQYF. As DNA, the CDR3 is TGTGCCAGCAGCTTGGCCGGCAGGCAAGAGACCCAGTACTTC.

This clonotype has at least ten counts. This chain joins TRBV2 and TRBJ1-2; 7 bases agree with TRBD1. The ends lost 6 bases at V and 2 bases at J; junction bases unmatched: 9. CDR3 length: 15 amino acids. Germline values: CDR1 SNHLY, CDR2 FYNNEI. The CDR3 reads CASSTTGTANYGYTF. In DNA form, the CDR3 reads TGTGCCAGCAGCACAACCGGGACAGCCAACTATGGCTACACCTTC.

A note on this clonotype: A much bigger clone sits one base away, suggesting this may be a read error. For the CDR3, the DNA is TGTGCCCGCAGCTTGATATACGGGGGAAACACCGGGGAGCTGTTTTTT. It codes for CARSLIYGGNTGELFF. The chain joins TRBV5-6 to TRBJ2-2; tentatively, D is TRBD2 (6 bases). Germline V CDR1 and CDR2: SGHDT, YYEEEE. The CDR3 is made up of 16 amino acids. The full variable domain, completed using reference TRBV5-6 and TRBJ2-2, is DAGVTQSPTHLIKTRGQQVTLRCSPKSGHDTVSWYQQALGQGPQFIFQYYEEEERQRGNFPDRFSGHQFPNYSSELNVNALLLGDSALYLCARSLIYGGNTGELFFGEGSRLTVL.

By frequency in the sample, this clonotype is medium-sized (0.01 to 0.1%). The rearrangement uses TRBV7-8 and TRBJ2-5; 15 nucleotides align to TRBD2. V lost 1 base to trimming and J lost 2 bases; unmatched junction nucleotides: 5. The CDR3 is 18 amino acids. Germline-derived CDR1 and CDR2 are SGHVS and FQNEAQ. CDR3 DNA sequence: TGTGCCAGCAGCTTAGGGACTAGCGGGGGGGGCATACAAGAGACCCAGTACTTC. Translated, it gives CASSLGTSGGGIQETQYF.

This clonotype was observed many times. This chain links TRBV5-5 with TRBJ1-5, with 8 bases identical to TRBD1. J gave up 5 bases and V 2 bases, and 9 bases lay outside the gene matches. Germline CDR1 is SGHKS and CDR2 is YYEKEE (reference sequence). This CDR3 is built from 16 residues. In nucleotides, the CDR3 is TGTGCCAGCAGCTTCCGAGACAGGGGTCTCGATCAGCCCCAGCATTTT. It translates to CASSFRDRGLDQPQHF.

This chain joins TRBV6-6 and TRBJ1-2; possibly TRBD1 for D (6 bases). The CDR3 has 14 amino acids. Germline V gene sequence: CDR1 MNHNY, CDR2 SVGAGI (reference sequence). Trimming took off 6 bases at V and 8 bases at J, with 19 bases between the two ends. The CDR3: CASSQTTGMSGYTF. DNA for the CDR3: TGTGCCAGCAGCCAAACCACAGGGATGAGCGGCTACACCTTC.

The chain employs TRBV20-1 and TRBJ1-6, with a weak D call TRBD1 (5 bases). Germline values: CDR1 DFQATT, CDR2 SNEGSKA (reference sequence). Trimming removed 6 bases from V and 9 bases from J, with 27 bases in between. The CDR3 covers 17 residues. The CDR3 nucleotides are TGCAGTGCCAGCAGCTTGTCGGAGGGCGGGGGTACTTCACCCCTCCACTTT. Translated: CSASSLSEGGGTSPLHF.